Sequencing of this T cell receptor (beta chain) was carried out in a study of CD8+ T cells in alopecia areata. Study as a whole: Treated patients were given oral tofacitinib, which was dosed at 5 to 10 mg twice daily. Severity was scored as percentage of affected scalp area in treated patients.

This clone was seen a handful of times. Its antigen is unknown. Whole-study findings and limits: Sequences from scalp samples also cover resident alphabeta T cells of normal skin. Clonality was higher in lesional than normal scalp, especially in alopecia totalis/universalis.

RNA was extracted and reverse transcribed into cDNA as the sequencing template. Repertoires were generated with immunoSEQ multiplex PCR, while TCRdb's copy carries only in-frame clones and drops some. The table includes about 120,000 clones, about half detected once. Trimming took off 3 bases at V and 8 bases at J, with 16 bases between the two ends. The CDR3 extends over 14 amino acids. CDR1 is GTSNPN and CDR2 is SVGIG in the germline V gene (reference sequence). Treatment here: oral pan-JAK inhibitor, 5-10 mg twice daily. Sequencing was performed on CD4+ T cells sorted from blood, taken at week 4, from a patient treated with tofacitinib. The receptor's source is a human donor with alopecia areata. The chain links TRBV30 to TRBJ1-4; TRBD1 is a possible D gene (5 bases). The CDR3 here is CAWSASGTGEKLFF. The CDR3 coding sequence is TGTGCCTGGAGCGCCTCCGGGACCGGAGAAAAACTGTTTTTT.